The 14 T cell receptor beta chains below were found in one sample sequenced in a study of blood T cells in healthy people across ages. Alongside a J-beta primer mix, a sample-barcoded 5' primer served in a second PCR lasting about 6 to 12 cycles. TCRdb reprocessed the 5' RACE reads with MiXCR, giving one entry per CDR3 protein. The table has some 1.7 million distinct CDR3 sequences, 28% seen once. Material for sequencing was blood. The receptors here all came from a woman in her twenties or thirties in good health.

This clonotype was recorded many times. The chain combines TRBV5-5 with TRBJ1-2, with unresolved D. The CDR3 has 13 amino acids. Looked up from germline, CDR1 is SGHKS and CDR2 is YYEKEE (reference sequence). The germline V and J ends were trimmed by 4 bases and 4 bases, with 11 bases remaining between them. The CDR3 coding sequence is TGTGCCAGCAGCCGTGGAGATTCCTATGGCTACACCTTC. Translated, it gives CASSRGDSYGYTF.

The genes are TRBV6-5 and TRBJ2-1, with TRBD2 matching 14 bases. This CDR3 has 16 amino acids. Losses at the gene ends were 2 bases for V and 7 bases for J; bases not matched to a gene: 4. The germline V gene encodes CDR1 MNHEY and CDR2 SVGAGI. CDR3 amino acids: CASSYPTSGGVNEQFF. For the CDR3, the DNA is TGTGCCAGCAGTTACCCGACTAGCGGGGGGGTAAATGAGCAGTTCTTC.

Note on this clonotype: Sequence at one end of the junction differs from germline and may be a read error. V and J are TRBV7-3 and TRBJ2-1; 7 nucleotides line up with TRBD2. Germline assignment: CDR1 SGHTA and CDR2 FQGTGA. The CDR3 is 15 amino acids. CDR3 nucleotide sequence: TGTGCCATCAGCGAAGCTAGCGGACGCTACAATGAGCAGTTCTTC. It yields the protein CAISEASGRYNEQFF.

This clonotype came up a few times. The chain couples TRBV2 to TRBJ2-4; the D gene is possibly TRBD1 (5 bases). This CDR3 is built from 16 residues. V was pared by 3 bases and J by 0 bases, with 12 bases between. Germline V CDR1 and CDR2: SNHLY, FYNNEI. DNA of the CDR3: TGTGCCAGCAGTGAGCTGGGGCCCCTAGCCAAAAACATTCAGTACTTC. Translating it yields CASSELGPLAKNIQYF.

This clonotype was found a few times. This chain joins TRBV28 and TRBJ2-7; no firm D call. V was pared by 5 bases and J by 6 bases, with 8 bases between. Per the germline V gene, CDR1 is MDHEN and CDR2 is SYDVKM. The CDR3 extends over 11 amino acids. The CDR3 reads CASSPAVEQYF. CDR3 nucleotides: TGTGCCAGCAGTCCCGCAGTCGAGCAGTACTTC.

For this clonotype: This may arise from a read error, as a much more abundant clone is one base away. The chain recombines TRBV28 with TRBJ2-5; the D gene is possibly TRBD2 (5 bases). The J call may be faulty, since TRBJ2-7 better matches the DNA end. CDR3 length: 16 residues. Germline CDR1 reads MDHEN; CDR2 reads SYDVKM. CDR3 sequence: CASSLAQAGSGDEQYF. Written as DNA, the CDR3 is TGTGCCAGCAGTCTAGCTCAGGCTGGATCGGGCGACGAGCAGTACTTC.

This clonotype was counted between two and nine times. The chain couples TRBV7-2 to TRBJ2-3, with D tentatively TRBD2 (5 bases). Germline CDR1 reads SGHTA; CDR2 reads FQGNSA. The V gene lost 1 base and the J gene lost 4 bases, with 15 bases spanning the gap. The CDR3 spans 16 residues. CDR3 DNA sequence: TGTGCCAGCAGCTTAGGAGGGCGGCGGATAGCAGATACGCAGTATTTT. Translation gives CASSLGGRRIADTQYF.

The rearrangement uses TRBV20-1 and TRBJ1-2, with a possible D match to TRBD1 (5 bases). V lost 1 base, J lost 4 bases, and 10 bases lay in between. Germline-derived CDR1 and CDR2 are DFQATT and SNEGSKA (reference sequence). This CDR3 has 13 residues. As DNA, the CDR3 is TGCAGTGCTAGAGTCCCCCAGGGCTATGGCTACACCTTC. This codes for CSARVPQGYGYTF.

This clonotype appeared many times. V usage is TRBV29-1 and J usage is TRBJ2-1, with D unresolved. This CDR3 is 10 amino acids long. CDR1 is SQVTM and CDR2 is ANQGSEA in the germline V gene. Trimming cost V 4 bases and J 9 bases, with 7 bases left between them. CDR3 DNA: TGCAGCGTTGTGAGCTCTGAGCAGTTCTTC. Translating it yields CSVVSSEQFF.

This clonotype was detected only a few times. The DNA of the CDR3 is TGTGCCAGGACCCCCGTGGCAGTTCAAGGTGGCTACACCTTC. This translates into CARTPVAVQGGYTF. This chain uses TRBV12-3 or TRBV12-4 with TRBJ1-2; D is unresolved. V lost 9 bases and J lost 7, with 21 bases in between. The CDR3 is made up of 14 amino acids.

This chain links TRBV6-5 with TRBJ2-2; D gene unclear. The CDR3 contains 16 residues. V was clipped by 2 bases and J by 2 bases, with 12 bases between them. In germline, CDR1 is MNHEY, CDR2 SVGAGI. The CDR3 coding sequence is TGTGCCAGCAGTTACGAGGCAAGGATAAACACCGGGGAGCTGTTTTTT. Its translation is CASSYEARINTGELFF.

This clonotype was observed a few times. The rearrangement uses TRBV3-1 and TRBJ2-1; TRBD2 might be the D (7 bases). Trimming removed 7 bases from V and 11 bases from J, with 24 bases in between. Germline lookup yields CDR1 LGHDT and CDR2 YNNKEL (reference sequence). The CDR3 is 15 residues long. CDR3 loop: CASTPAAGARNQQFF. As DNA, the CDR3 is TGTGCCAGCACCCCGGCGGCGGGGGCTCGGAATCAGCAGTTCTTC.

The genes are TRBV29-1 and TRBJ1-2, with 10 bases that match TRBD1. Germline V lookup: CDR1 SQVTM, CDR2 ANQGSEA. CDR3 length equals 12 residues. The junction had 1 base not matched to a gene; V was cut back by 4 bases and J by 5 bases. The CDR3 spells CSVGQGAYGYTF. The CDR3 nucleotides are TGCAGCGTTGGACAGGGGGCTTATGGCTACACCTTC. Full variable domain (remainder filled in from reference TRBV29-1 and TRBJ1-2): SAVISQKPSRDICQRGTSLTIQCQVDSQVTMMFWYRQQPGQSLTLIATANQGSEATYESGFVIDKFPISRPNLTFSTLTVSNMSPEDSSIYLCSVGQGAYGYTFGSGTRLTVV.

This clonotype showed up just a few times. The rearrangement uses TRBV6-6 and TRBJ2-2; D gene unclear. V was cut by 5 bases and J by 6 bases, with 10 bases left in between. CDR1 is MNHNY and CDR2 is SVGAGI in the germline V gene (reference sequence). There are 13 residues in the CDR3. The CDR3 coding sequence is TGTGCCAGCAGTAGCGATTTGGCCGGGGAGCTGTTTTTT. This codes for CASSSDLAGELFF.